Below, 4 T cell receptor beta chains from the same sample are listed, as sequenced in a study of T cell responses to AZD1222 COVID-19 vaccine. Clones were sequenced by immunoSEQ multiplex PCR, and TCRdb holds only the in-frame ones, with some missing. The sample has around 140,000 clones; around 90% are singletons. This material consisted of peripheral blood, taken 28 days after the second dose of the MenACWY control vaccine. The receptor set was obtained from an adult who received the MenACWY meningococcal vaccine as a control.

The V call is TRBV25-1, the J call TRBJ1-2; 7 positions agree with TRBD1. Unmatched junction bases numbered 9, after V lost 5 bases and J lost 6 bases. Germline CDR1 is MGHDK and CDR2 is SYGVNS. This CDR3 has 14 amino acids. The CDR3 spells CASSTKMTGHGYTF. The CDR3 coding sequence is TGTGCCAGCAGTACAAAGATGACAGGGCATGGCTACACCTTC.

The CDR3 sequence is CASSLQSQGAGYGYTF. CDR3 sequence (DNA): TGTGCCAGCAGCTTACAGTCCCAGGGGGCGGGGTATGGCTACACCTTC. This rearrangement joins TRBV7-2 to TRBJ1-2, with TRBD1 matching 8 bases. V shed 2 bases and J 5 bases; nucleotides not matched to a gene: 10. The V gene's germline CDR1 is SGHTA and CDR2 FQGNSA. CDR3 length: 16 residues.

The chain combines TRBV6-9 with TRBJ1-6, with 7 bases matching TRBD1. The CDR3 contains 16 residues. Unmatched junction bases numbered 8, after V lost 4 bases and J lost 5 bases. Germline CDR1 is MNHGY and CDR2 is SVAAGI. As DNA, the CDR3 is TGTGCCAGCAGTTCAGTCTCCGGGACAGATAATTCACCCCTCCACTTT. Translation gives CASSSVSGTDNSPLHF.

The V call is TRBV19, the J call TRBJ1-3, with 12 bases lining up with TRBD1. Trimming took 5 bases from V and 3 from J; bases not matched to a gene: 5. This CDR3 region has 16 residues. The V gene's germline CDR1 is LNHDA and CDR2 SQIVND (reference sequence). This CDR3 is CASSAGQGAIGNTIYF. CDR3 sequence (DNA): TGTGCCAGTAGTGCGGGACAGGGGGCAATTGGAAACACCATATATTTT.